Below, 14 T cell receptor beta chains from the same sample are listed, as sequenced in a study of T cell changes during pregnancy in multiple sclerosis. The table came from immunoSEQ multiplex PCR; TCRdb's copy has only in-frame clones and leaves some out. The sample includes approximately 50,000 clones, about 90% of them seen just once. This sample comprised CD4+ T cells from peripheral blood mononuclear cells, obtained after pregnancy. Receptors originate from a female donor in good health, enrolled as a control in a pregnancy study.

The chain links TRBV28 to TRBJ2-2; TRBD2 aligns across 7 bases. Losses at the gene ends were 5 bases for V and 5 bases for J; bases not matched to a gene: 2. Germline V gene sequence: CDR1 MDHEN, CDR2 SYDVKM. This CDR3 spans 13 amino acids. The CDR3 DNA is TGTGCCAGCAGTGGGGGAGGGACCGGGGAGCTGTTTTTT. Encoded protein: CASSGGGTGELFF.

The chain is built from TRBV13 and TRBJ1-2; possibly TRBD1 for D (6 bases). Germline CDR1 and CDR2: PRHDT and FYEKMQ (reference sequence). The CDR3 contains 19 residues. V was clipped by 5 bases and J by 3 bases, with 28 bases between them. The CDR3 protein is CASSTTGAFLSIVHYGYTF. The DNA of the CDR3 is TGTGCCAGCAGCACGACAGGAGCCTTCCTCTCAATCGTCCACTATGGCTACACCTTC.

V gene TRBV29-1 combines with J gene TRBJ1-2, with a possible D match to TRBD1 (5 bases). The CDR3 totals 13 residues. Trimming removed 5 bases at V and 4 bases at J, with 14 bases between. Germline V gene sequence: CDR1 SQVTM, CDR2 ANQGSEA. This CDR3 is CSVTEGASYGYTF. The CDR3 nucleotides are TGCAGCGTTACCGAAGGGGCGTCCTATGGCTACACCTTC. Full variable domain (remainder filled in from reference TRBV29-1 and TRBJ1-2): SAVISQKPSRDICQRGTSLTIQCQVDSQVTMMFWYRQQPGQSLTLIATANQGSEATYESGFVIDKFPISRPNLTFSTLTVSNMSPEDSSIYLCSVTEGASYGYTFGSGTRLTVV.

The V call is TRBV10-3, the J call TRBJ1-1; TRBD1 matches 7 bases. Per the germline V gene, CDR1 is ENHRY and CDR2 is SYGVKD. The CDR3 has 14 amino acids. The ends lost 7 bases at V and 1 base at J; junction bases unmatched: 6. The CDR3 DNA reads as TGTGCCATCACCGTGACAGGGAGGAACACTGAAGCTTTCTTT. Amino acids: CAITVTGRNTEAFF.

V is TRBV1 and J is TRBJ1-5; TRBD1 is the table's D call, not checked against the DNA. TRBV1 represents a pseudogene. CDR3 size: 18 residues. CDR3 in amino acids: CTSSQDGRGNNSNQPQHF. CDR3 nucleotide sequence: TGCACCAGCAGCCAAGATGGTCGTGGTAACAATAGCAATCAGCCCCAGCATTTT.

The chain combines TRBV14 with TRBJ1-4, with D uncertain. Looked up from germline, CDR1 is SGHDN and CDR2 is FVKESK. This CDR3 contains 12 residues. The V gene lost 1 base and the J gene lost 6 bases, with 3 bases spanning the gap. The CDR3 spells CASSQAYEKLFF. Here the CDR3 DNA reads TGTGCCAGCAGCCAAGCATATGAAAAACTGTTTTTT.

The count of this clone is one. This rearrangement joins TRBV7-2 to TRBJ2-7; 9 nucleotides align to TRBD1. The CDR3 is 14 amino acids. The ends lost 5 bases at V and 7 bases at J; junction bases unmatched: 9. Germline lookup yields CDR1 SGHTA and CDR2 FQGNSA. CDR3 sequence (DNA): TGTGCCAGCAGCACCGGGACAGGGCTTCGAGAGCAGTACTTC. Protein sequence: CASSTGTGLREQYF.

The chain links TRBV11-3 to TRBJ2-2; D possibly corresponds to TRBD2 (5 bases). There are 16 residues in the CDR3. CDR1 is SGHNT, CDR2 YENEEA, per germline. V lost 1 base and J 3 bases, leaving 12 bases between the germline ends. The CDR3 here is CASSLATGSYTGELFF. In DNA form, the CDR3 reads TGTGCCAGCAGCTTAGCGACGGGGTCGTACACCGGGGAGCTGTTTTTT.

The V gene is TRBV18, the J gene TRBJ2-7; D possibly corresponds to TRBD2 (7 bases). The CDR3 spans 14 residues. The germline V gene has CDR1 KGHSH and CDR2 LQKENI. V was trimmed by 6 bases and J by 5 bases, leaving 17 bases between them. CDR3 in amino acids: CASSPTGEGDEQYF. CDR3 DNA sequence: TGTGCCAGCTCCCCGACGGGGGAGGGGGACGAGCAGTACTTC. The full variable domain, completed using reference TRBV18 and TRBJ2-7, is NAGVMQNPRHLVRRRGQEARLRCSPMKGHSHVYWYRQLPEEGLKFMVYLQKENIIDESGMPKERFSAEFPKEGPSILRIQQVVRGDSAAYFCASSPTGEGDEQYFGPGTRLTVT.

V gene TRBV27 combines with J gene TRBJ2-7, with D perhaps matching TRBD1 (6 bases). V was clipped by 4 bases and J by 6 bases, with 16 bases between them. CDR1 and CDR2 (germline): MNHEY, SMNVEV (reference sequence). The CDR3 runs 14 residues. The CDR3 nucleotides read TGTGCCAGCAGTTCGGAGAGGGGGACCGTCGAGCAGTACTTC. This codes for CASSSERGTVEQYF.

The rearrangement uses TRBV29-1 and TRBJ2-3; D possibly corresponds to TRBD2 (7 bases). The germline V gene encodes CDR1 SQVTM and CDR2 ANQGSEA. CDR3 length equals 16 residues. Trimming left V 1 base short and J 6 bases short, with 20 bases between. The CDR3 protein is CSVEGLRGAAGDTQYF. CDR3 sequence (DNA): TGCAGCGTTGAAGGTTTACGGGGGGCAGCGGGGGATACGCAGTATTTT.

V gene TRBV7-9 combines with J gene TRBJ2-1; 10 bases are a match to TRBD2. V shed 3 bases and J 5 bases; nucleotides not matched to a gene: 4. Germline V CDR1 and CDR2: SEHNR, FQNEAQ (reference sequence). This CDR3 comprises 15 residues. The CDR3 reads CASSFQLAGNNEQFF. The CDR3 DNA follows: TGTGCCAGCAGCTTCCAACTAGCGGGAAACAATGAGCAGTTCTTC. The whole variable domain, filled in from reference TRBV7-9 and TRBJ2-1, reads DTGVSQNPRHKITKRGQNVTFRCDPISEHNRLYWYRQTLGQGPEFLTYFQNEAQLEKSRLLSDRFSAERPKGSFSTLEIQRTEQGDSAMYLCASSFQLAGNNEQFFGPGTRLTVL.

This clone was seen once. The chain joins TRBV18 to TRBJ2-4; D is uncertain. The germline V and J ends were trimmed by 0 bases and 11 bases, with 14 bases remaining between them. This CDR3 spans 14 amino acids. CDR1 is KGHSH and CDR2 is LQKENI in the germline V gene. As DNA, the CDR3 is TGTGCCAGCTCACCACCGAACTACATAGGCGTTCAGTACTTC. Residues: CASSPPNYIGVQYF.

DNA for the CDR3: TGTGCCAGCAGTGAAATCCCCGGGGGGAATTCACCCCTCCACTTT. Amino acids: CASSEIPGGNSPLHF. The chain links TRBV6-1 to TRBJ1-6, with D maybe TRBD1 (5 bases). V lost 2 bases, J lost 7 bases, and 12 bases lay in between. Germline CDR1 reads MNHNS; CDR2 reads SASEGT. This CDR3 is built from 15 residues.